This T cell receptor (beta chain) came from a study of T cells after yellow fever vaccination. In regard to this clonotype: The antigen remains undetermined.

V was pared by 3 bases and J by 4 bases, with 3 bases of the junction left unmatched. The CDR3 is made up of 14 amino acids. Germline values: CDR1 SGDLS, CDR2 YYNGEE. Findings and limits, study-wide: It was a weaker secondary response, yet one that peaked faster, at day 5 versus 15. It was a small share of clonotypes that appeared in both CD4 and CD8 compartments.

A 5'RACE template-switching step, the method used to make TCR cDNA, added a universal primer site and UMIs. TCRdb called the 5' RACE reads again in MiXCR, with one record for every CDR3 protein. The sample shows about 50,000 distinct CDR3 sequences, about 7.4% of them seen only once. The chain links TRBV9 to TRBJ2-3, with TRBD1 matching over 9 bases. The TCR sequence derives from a young man who received the YFV17D yellow fever vaccine. Material: CD8+ T cells sorted from PBMCs, obtained roughly 15 days after the first yellow fever vaccination. The CDR3 coding sequence is TGTGCCAGCAGCGCCTGGACAGGGGCAGATACGCAGTATTTT. This codes for CASSAWTGADTQYF.